Reported below is one T cell receptor beta chain. This entry comes from a study of cytomegalovirus exposure and HLA in healthy donors. The PCR contained 60 Vbeta and 13 Jbeta primers. Using immunoSEQ multiplex PCR, the repertoire was profiled, and TCRdb retains in-frame clones only, with some absent. The repertoire holds under 200,000 clones, with approximately 71% as singletons. This TCR derives from a woman aged 40 to 50 in good health and CMV-seropositive. Material for sequencing was PBMCs.

In DNA, the CDR3 is TGTGCCAGCAGCCAAGGGAGGTCCAGGGGGGACGGCTACACCTTC. Translating gives CASSQGRSRGDGYTF. V usage is TRBV4-2 and J usage is TRBJ1-2; 7 bases line up with TRBD1. This CDR3 is 15 amino acids long. Germline values: CDR1 LGHNA, CDR2 YNFKEQ. The V and J ends lost 1 base and 8 bases, in that order; junction bases with no gene match: 10.